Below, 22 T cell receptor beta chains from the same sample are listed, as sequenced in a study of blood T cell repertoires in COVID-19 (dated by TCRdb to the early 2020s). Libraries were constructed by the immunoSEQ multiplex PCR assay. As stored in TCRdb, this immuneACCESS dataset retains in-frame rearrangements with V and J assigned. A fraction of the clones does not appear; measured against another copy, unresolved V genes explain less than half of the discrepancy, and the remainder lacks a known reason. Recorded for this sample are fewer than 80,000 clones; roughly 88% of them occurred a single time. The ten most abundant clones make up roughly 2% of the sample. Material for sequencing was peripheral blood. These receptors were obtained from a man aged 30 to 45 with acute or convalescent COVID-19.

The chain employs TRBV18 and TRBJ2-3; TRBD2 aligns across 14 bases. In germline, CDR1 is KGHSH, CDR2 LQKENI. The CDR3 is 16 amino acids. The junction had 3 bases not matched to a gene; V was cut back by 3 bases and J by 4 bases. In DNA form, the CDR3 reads TGTGCCAGCTCACCGGGACTAGCGGGAGCGTCAGATACGCAGTATTTT. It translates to CASSPGLAGASDTQYF.

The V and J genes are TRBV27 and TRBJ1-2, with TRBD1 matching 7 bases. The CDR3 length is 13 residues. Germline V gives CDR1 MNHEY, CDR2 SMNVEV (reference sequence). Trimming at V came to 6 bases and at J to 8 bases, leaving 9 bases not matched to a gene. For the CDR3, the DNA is TGTGCCAGCAGCCGCCGGGACAGAGGAGGCTACACCTTC. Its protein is CASSRRDRGGYTF.

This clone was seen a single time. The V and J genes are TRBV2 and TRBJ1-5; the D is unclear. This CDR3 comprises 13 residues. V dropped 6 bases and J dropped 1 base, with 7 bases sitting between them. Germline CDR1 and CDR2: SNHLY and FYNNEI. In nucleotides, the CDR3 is TGTGCCAGCAGACTAGACAGCAATCAGCCCCAGCATTTT. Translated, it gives CASRLDSNQPQHF.

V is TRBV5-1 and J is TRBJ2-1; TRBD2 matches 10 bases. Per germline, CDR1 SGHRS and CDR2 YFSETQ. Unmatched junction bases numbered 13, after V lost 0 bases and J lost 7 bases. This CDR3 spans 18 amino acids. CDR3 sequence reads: CASSLGPVSGRAANEQFF. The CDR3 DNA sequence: TGCGCCAGCAGCTTGGGTCCCGTCAGCGGGAGGGCCGCAAATGAGCAGTTCTTC.

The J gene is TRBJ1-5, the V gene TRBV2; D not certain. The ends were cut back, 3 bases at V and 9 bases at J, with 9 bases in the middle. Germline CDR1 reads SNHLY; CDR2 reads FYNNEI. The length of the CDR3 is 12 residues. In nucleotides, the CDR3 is TGTGCCAGCAGTGAGGCGGGTCGGCCCCAGCATTTT. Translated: CASSEAGRPQHF.

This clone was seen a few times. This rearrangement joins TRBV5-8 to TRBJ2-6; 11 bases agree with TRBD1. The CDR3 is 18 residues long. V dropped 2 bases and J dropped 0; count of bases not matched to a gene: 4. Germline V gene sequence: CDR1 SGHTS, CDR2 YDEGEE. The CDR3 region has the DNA TGTGCCAGCAGCTTAGGGACAGGGGGTCTCTCTGGGGCCAACGTCCTGACTTTC. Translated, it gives CASSLGTGGLSGANVLTF.

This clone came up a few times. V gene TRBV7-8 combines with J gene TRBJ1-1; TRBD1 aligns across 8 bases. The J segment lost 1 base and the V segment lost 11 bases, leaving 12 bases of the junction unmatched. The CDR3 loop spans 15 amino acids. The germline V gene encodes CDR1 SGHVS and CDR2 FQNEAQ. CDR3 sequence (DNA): TGTGCCGTAGTCTCCTACAGGGGGAGGAACACTGAAGCTTTCTTT. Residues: CAVVSYRGRNTEAFF.

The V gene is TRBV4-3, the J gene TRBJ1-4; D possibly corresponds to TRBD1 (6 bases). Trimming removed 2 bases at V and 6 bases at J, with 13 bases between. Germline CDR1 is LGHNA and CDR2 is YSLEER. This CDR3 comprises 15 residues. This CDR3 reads CASSQLAQGDEKLFF. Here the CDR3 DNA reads TGCGCCAGCAGCCAACTGGCACAGGGAGATGAAAAACTGTTTTTT.

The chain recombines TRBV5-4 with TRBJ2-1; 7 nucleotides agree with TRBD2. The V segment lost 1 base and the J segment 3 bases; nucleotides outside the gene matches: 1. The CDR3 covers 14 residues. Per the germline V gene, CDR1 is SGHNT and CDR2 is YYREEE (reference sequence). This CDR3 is CASSLSGDYNEQFF. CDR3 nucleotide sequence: TGTGCCAGCAGCTTGAGCGGGGACTACAATGAGCAGTTCTTC.

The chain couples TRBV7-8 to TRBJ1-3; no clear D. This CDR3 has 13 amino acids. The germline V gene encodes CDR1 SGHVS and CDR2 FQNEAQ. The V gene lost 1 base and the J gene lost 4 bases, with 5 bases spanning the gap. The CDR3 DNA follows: TGTGCCAGCAGCTTAGTCGGGGGAAACACCATATATTTT. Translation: CASSLVGGNTIYF.

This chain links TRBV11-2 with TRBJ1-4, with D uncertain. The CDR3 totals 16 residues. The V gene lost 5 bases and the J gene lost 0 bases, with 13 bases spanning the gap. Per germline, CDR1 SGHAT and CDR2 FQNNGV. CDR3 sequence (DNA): TGTGCCAGCAGCCCCGCCGGGGTGGCAACTAATGAAAAACTGTTTTTT. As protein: CASSPAGVATNEKLFF.

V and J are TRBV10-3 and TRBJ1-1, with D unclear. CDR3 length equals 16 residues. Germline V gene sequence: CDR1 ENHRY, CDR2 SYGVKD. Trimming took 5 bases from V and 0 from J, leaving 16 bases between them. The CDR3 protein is CAISHNISDMNTEAFF. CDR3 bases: TGTGCCATCAGTCACAATATTTCCGACATGAACACTGAAGCTTTCTTT.

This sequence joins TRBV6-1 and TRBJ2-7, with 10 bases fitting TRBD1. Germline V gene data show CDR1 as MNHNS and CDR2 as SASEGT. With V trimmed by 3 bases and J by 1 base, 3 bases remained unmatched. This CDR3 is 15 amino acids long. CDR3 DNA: TGTGCCAGCAGTGACCGGGGACAGGGGTCCTACGAGCAGTACTTC. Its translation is CASSDRGQGSYEQYF.

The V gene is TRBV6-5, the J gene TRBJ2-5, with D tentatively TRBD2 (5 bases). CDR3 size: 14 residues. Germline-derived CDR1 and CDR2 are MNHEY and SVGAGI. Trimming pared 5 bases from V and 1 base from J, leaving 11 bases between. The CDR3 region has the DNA TGTGCCAGCAGTCCCCTACTAGTCCAAGAGACCCAGTACTTC. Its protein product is CASSPLLVQETQYF.

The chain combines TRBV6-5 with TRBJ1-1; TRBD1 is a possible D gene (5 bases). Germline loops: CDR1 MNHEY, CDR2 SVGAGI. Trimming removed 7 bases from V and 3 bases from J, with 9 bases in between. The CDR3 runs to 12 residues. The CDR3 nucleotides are TGTGCCAGCATCCGGGGGGACACTGAAGCTTTCTTT. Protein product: CASIRGDTEAFF.

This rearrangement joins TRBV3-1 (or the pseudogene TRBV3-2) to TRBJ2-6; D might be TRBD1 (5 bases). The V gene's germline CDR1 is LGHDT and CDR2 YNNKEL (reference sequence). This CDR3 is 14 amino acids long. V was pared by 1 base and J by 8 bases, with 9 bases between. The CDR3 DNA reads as TGTGCCAGCAGCCAAGTCCAGGGCTCCAACGTCCTGACTTTC. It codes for CASSQVQGSNVLTF.

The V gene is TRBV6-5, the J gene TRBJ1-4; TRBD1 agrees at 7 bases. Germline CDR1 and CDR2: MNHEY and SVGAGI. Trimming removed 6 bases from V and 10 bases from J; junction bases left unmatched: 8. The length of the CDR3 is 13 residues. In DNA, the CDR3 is TGTGCCAGCAGCCGGGACAGCCTTGGAAAACTGTTTTTT. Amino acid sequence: CASSRDSLGKLFF.

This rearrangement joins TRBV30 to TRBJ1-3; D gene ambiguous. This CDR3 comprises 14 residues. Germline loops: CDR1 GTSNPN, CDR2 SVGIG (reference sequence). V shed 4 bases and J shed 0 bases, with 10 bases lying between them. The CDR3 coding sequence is TGTGCCTGGACTAACGCCAACTCTGGAAACACCATATATTTT. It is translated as CAWTNANSGNTIYF.

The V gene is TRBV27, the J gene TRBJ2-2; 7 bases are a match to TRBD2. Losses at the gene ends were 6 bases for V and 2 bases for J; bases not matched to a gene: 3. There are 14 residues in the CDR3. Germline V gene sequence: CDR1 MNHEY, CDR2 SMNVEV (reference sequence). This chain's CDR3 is CASRSGINTGELFF. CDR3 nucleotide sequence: TGTGCCAGCAGGAGCGGGATAAACACCGGGGAGCTGTTTTTT.

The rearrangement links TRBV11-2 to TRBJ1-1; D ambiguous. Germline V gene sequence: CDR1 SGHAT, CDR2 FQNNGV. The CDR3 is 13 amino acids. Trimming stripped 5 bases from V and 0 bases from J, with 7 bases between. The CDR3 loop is CASSRHLNTEAFF. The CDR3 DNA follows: TGTGCCAGCAGCCGACACCTGAACACTGAAGCTTTCTTT. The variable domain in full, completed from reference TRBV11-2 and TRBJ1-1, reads EAGVAQSPRYKIIEKRQSVAFWCNPISGHATLYWYQQILGQGPKLLIQFQNNGVVDDSQLPKDRFSAERLKGVDSTLKIQPAKLEDSAVYLCASSRHLNTEAFFGQGTRLTVV.

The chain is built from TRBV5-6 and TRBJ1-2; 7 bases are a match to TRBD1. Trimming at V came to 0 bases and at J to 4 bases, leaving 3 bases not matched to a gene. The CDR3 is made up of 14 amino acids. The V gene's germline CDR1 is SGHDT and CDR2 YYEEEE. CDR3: CASSLDRGSYGYTF. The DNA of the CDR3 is TGTGCCAGCAGCTTGGACAGGGGAAGCTATGGCTACACCTTC.

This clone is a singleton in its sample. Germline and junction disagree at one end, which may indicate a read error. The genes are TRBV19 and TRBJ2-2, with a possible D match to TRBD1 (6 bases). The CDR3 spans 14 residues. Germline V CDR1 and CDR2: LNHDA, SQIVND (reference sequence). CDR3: CASSDRLPSGELFF. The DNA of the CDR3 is TGTGCCAGTAGTGACAGGCTACCATCCGGAGAGCTGTTTTTT.